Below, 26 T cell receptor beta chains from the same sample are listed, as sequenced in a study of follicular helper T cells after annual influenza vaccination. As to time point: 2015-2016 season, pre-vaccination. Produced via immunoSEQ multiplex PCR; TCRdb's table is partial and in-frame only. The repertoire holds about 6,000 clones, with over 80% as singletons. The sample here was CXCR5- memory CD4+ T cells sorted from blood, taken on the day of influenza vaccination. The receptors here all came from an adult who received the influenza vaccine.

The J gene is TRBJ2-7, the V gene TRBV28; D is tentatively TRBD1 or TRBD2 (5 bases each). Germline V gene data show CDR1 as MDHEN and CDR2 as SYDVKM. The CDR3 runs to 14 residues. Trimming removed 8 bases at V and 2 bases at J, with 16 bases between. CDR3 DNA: TGTGCCAGCGGACTCCTAGGGGCAGCCTACGAGCAGTACTTC. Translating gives CASGLLGAAYEQYF. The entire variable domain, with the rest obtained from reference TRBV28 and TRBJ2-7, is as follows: DVKVTQSSRYLVKRTGEKVFLECVQDMDHENMFWYRQDPGLGLRLIYFSYDVKMKEKGDIPEGYSVSREKKERFSLILESASTNQTSMYLCASGLLGAAYEQYFGPGTRLTVT.

The CDR3 sequence: CASSLGGEEQFF. The CDR3 bases are TGTGCCAGCAGCCTAGGGGGGGAGGAGCAGTTCTTC. The chain is built from TRBV28 and TRBJ2-1; perhaps TRBD2 as D (7 bases). V lost 6 bases, J lost 10 bases, and 13 bases lay in between. Germline lookup yields CDR1 MDHEN and CDR2 SYDVKM. There are 12 residues in the CDR3.

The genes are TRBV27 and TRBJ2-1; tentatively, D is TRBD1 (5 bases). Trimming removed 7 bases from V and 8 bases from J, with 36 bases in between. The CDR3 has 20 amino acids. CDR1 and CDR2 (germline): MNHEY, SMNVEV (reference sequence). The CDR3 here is CASNFPADRRVPRTNYEQFF. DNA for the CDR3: TGTGCCAGCAATTTTCCCGCCGACCGCAGGGTGCCCCGTACAAACTATGAGCAGTTCTTC.

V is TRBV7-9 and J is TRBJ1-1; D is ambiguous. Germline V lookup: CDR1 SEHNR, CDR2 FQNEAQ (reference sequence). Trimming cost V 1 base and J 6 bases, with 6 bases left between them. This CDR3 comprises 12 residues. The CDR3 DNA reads TGTGCCAGCAGCTTAGATGCGGCTGAAGCTTTCTTT. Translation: CASSLDAAEAFF.

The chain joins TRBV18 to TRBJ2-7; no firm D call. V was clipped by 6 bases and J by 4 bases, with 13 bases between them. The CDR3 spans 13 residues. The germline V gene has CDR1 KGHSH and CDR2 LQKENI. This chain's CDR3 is CASSLIRDYEQYF. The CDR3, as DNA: TGTGCCAGCTCCCTAATCCGAGATTACGAGCAGTACTTC.

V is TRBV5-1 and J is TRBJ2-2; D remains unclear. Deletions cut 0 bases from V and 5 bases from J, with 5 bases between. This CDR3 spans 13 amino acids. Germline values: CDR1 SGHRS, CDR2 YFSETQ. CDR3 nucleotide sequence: TGCGCCAGCAGCTTGGACCTGACCGGGGAGCTGTTTTTT. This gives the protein CASSLDLTGELFF.

The CDR3 loop reads CASSQAGRAPNTEAFF. The CDR3 DNA reads as TGCGCCAGCAGCCAAGCTGGCAGGGCCCCAAACACTGAAGCTTTCTTT. V is TRBV4-1 and J is TRBJ1-1; tentative D call: TRBD1 (5 bases). Trimming stripped 1 base from V and 2 bases from J, with 14 bases between. The CDR3 has 16 residues. The germline CDR1 and CDR2 sequences are MGHRA and YSYEKL.

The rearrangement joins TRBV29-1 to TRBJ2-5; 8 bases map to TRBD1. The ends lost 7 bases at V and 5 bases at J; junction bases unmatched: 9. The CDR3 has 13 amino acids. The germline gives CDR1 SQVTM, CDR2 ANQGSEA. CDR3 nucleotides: TGCAGCGCCTACCAGGGGGCTGGGGAGACCCAGTACTTC. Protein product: CSAYQGAGETQYF.

The CDR3 spells CASSIGHQGITEAFF. The DNA of the CDR3 is TGTGCCAGTAGTATCGGCCACCAGGGGATCACTGAAGCTTTCTTT. This chain joins TRBV19 and TRBJ1-1, with a possible D match to TRBD1 (6 bases). Trimming took 3 bases from V and 4 from J, leaving 15 bases between them. There are 15 residues in the CDR3. Germline V gene sequence: CDR1 LNHDA, CDR2 SQIVND (reference sequence).

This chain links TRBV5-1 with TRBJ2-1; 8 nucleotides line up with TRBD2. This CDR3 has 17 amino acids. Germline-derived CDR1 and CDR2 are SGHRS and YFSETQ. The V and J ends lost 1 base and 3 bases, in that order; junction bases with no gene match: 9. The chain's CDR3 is CASSLFSLTSDYNEQFF. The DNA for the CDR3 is TGCGCCAGCAGCTTGTTCTCTTTGACTAGCGACTACAATGAGCAGTTCTTC.

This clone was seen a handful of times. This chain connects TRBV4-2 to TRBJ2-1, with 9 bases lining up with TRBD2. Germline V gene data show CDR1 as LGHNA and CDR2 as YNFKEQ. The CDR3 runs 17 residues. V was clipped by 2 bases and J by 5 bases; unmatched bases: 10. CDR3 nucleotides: TGTGCCAGCAGCCAACCCCGTAGCGGGAGACGGGACAATGAGCAGTTCTTC. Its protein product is CASSQPRSGRRDNEQFF.

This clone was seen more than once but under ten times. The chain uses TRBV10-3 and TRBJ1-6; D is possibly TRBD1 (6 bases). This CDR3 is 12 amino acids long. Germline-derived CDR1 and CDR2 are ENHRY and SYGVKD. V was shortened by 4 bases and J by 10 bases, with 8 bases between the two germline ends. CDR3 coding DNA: TGTGCCATCAGTGGGACAGCATCACCCCTCCACTTT. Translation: CAISGTASPLHF.

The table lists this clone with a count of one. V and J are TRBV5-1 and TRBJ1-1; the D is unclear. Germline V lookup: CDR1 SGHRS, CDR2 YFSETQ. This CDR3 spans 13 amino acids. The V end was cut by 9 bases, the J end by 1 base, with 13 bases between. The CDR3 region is CATKHGENTEAFF. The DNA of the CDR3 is TGCGCCACCAAACATGGGGAGAACACTGAAGCTTTCTTT.

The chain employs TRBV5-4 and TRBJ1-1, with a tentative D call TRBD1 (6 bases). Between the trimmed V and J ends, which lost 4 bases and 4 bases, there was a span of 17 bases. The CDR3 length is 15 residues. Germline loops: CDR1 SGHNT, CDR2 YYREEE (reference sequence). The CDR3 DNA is TGTGCCAGCAGCGCGATACCACAGGGAGGCACTGAAGCTTTCTTT. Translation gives CASSAIPQGGTEAFF.

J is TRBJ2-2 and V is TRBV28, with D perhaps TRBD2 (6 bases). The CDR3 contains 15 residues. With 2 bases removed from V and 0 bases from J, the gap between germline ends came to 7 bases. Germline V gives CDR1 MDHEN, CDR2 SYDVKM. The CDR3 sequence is CASSLGGANTGELFF. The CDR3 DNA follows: TGTGCCAGCAGTTTAGGAGGGGCGAACACCGGGGAGCTGTTTTTT.

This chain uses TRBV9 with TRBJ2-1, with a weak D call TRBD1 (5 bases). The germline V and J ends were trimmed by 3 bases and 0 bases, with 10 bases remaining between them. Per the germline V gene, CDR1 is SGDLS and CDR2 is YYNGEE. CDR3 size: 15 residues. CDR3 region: CASSAQTGSYNEQFF. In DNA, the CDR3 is TGTGCCAGCAGCGCTCAAACAGGCTCCTACAATGAGCAGTTCTTC. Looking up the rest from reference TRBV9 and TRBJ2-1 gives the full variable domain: DSGVTQTPKHLITATGQRVTLRCSPRSGDLSVYWYQQSLDQGLQFLIQYYNGEERAKGNILERFSAQQFPDLHSELNLSSLELGDSALYFCASSAQTGSYNEQFFGPGTRLTVL.

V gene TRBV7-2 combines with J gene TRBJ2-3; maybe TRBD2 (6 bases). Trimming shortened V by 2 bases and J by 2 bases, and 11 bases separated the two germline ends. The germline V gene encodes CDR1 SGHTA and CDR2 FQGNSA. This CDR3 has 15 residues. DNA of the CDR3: TGTGCCAGCAGCTTATGGGGACTCACCACAGATACGCAGTATTTT. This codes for CASSLWGLTTDTQYF.

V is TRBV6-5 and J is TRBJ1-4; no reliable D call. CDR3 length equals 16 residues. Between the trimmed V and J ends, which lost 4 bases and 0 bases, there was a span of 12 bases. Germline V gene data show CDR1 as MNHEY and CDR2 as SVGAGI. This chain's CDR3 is CASSSGVLATNEKLFF. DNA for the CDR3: TGTGCCAGCAGTTCTGGGGTATTGGCAACTAATGAAAAACTGTTTTTT.

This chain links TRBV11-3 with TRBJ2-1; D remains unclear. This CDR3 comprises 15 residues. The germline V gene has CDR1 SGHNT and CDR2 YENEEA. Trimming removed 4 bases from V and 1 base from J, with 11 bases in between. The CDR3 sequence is CASSSAPVSYNEQFF. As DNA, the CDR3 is TGTGCCAGCAGCTCCGCCCCAGTTTCCTACAATGAGCAGTTCTTC.

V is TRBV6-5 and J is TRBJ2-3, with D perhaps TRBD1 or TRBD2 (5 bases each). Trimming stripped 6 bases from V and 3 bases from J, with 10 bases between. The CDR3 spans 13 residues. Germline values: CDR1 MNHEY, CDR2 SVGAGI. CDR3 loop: CASRGTGTDTQYF. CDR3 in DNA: TGTGCCAGCAGGGGGACGGGGACAGATACGCAGTATTTT.

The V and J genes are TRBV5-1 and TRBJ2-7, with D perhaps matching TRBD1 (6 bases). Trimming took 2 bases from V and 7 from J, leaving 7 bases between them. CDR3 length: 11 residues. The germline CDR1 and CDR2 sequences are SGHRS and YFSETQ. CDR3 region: CASSFDREQYF. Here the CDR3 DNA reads TGCGCCAGCAGCTTTGACAGGGAGCAGTACTTC. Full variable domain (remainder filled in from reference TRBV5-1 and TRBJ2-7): KAGVTQTPRYLIKTRGQQVTLSCSPISGHRSVSWYQQTPGQGLQFLFEYFSETQRNKGNFPGRFSGRQFSNSRSEMNVSTLELGDSALYLCASSFDREQYFGPGTRLTVT.

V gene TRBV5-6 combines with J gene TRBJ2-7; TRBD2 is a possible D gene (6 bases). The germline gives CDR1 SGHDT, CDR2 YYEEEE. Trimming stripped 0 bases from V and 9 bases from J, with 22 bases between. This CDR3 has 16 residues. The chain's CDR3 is CASSLGGVAVLRVQYF. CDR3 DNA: TGTGCCAGCAGCTTGGGCGGGGTAGCCGTCCTACGAGTGCAGTACTTC. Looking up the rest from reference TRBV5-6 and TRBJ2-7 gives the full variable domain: DAGVTQSPTHLIKTRGQQVTLRCSPKSGHDTVSWYQQALGQGPQFIFQYYEEEERQRGNFPDRFSGHQFPNYSSELNVNALLLGDSALYLCASSLGGVAVLRVQYFGPGTRLTVT.

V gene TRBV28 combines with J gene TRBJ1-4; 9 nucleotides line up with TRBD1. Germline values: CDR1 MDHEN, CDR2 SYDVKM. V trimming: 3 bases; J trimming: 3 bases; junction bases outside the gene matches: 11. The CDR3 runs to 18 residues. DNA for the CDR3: TGTGCCAGCAGTTTCTGGGGACAGGGAAGGCATTCTAATGAAAAACTGTTTTTT. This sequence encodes CASSFWGQGRHSNEKLFF.

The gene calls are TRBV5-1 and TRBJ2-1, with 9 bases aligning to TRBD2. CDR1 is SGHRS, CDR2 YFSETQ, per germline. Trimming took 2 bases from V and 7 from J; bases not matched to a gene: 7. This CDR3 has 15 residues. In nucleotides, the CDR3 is TGCGCCAGCAGCTTCCTAGCGGGACCACAGAATGAGCAGTTCTTC. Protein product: CASSFLAGPQNEQFF.

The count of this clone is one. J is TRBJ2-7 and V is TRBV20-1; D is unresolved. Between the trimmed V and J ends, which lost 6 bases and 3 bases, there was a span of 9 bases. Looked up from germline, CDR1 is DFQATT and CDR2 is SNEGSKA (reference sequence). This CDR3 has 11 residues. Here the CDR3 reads CSARDLYEQYF. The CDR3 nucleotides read TGCAGTGCCCGCGACCTCTACGAGCAGTACTTC.

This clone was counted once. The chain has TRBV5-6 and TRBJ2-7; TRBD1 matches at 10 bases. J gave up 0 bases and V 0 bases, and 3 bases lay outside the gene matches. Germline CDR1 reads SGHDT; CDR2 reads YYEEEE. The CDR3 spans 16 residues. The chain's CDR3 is CASSLGQGANSYEQYF. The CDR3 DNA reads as TGTGCCAGCAGCTTGGGACAGGGGGCAAACTCCTACGAGCAGTACTTC.